A selection of T cell receptor beta chains follows, all from one sample in a study of shared clonotypes between healthy human individuals. TCRdb's table, derived via immunoSEQ multiplex PCR, lists solely in-frame clones and lacks some. The table lists 2 million to 2.5 million clones, 85% to 95% of them singletons. The material sequenced was naive CD4+ T cells from PBMCs. The receptors were sampled from a man aged 18 to 30 in good health. Some clones in this sample may be carry-over from other donors' samples. Both conserved end residues are part of each CDR3. D genes are given only for firm matches. Size is omitted from some rows. Given values are once, few, many or a class for expanded clones.

V: TRBV7-9; J: TRBJ2-2; D: TRBD2; size: .; DNA: TGTGCCAGCAGCCAACGGACTAGCGGGAGTGTGAGCACCGGGGAGCTGTTTTTT; CDR3: CASSQRTSGSVSTGELFF
V: TRBV7-8; J: TRBJ2-2; D: .; size: once; DNA: TGTGCCAGCAGCTTACTCGACGTTAGGAACACCGGGGAGCTGTTTTTT; CDR3: CASSLLDVRNTGELFF
V: TRBV2; J: TRBJ1-5; D: .; size: .; DNA: TGTGCCAGCAGTGATAGAACCGGGGATCAGCCCCAGCATTTT; CDR3: CASSDRTGDQPQHF
V: TRBV27; J: TRBJ1-2; D: .; size: once; DNA: TGTGCCAGCAGGGACACCAATAACTATGGCTACACCTTC; CDR3: CASRDTNNYGYTF
V: TRBV28; J: TRBJ1-2; D: TRBD1; size: .; DNA: TGTGCCAGCAGTTCCCCAGGACAGGGTGGCCACTATGGCTACACCTTC; CDR3: CASSSPGQGGHYGYTF
V: TRBV10-3; J: TRBJ2-3; D: .; size: .; DNA: TGTGCCATCAGGGAGAGCACAGATACGCAGTATTTT; CDR3: CAIRESTDTQYF
V: TRBV7-2; J: TRBJ2-1; D: .; size: .; DNA: TGTGCCAGCAGCTTACTCCCGAGCTCCTACAATGAGCAGTTCTTC; CDR3: CASSLLPSSYNEQFF
V: TRBV12-5; J: TRBJ1-3; D: .; size: .; DNA: TGTGCTAGTGGTTTAACAGAAGGAAACACCATATATTTT; CDR3: CASGLTEGNTIYF
V: TRBV11-2; J: TRBJ2-7; D: .; size: .; DNA: TGTGCCAGCAGCTTAGAACCTGGGGCCTCCGAGCAGTACTTC; CDR3: CASSLEPGASEQYF
V: TRBV7-9; J: TRBJ1-1; D: .; size: .; DNA: TGTGCCAGCAGCTTAGGGGGTGGGGACAAGAACACTGAAGCTTTCTTT; CDR3: CASSLGGGDKNTEAFF
V: TRBV27; J: TRBJ2-7; D: .; size: .; DNA: TGTGCCGGTCAGGCCGCGCGCTTGTCCTACGAGCAGTACTTC; CDR3: CAGQAARLSYEQYF
V: TRBV10-3; J: TRBJ2-1; D: TRBD1; size: .; DNA: TGTGCCATCAGTCAGTCCCGGGACAGGGTTTCCTACAATGAGCAGTTCTTC; CDR3: CAISQSRDRVSYNEQFF
V: TRBV5-6; J: TRBJ2-5; D: .; size: .; DNA: TGTGCCAGCAGCTTGATTTTATCAGGGCATGGAGAGACCCAGTACTTC; CDR3: CASSLILSGHGETQYF
V: TRBV2; J: TRBJ2-7; D: .; size: once; DNA: TGTGCCAGCAGCGAAGGACAGCTTAGGAGCTCCTACGAGCAGTACTTC; CDR3: CASSEGQLRSSYEQYF
V: TRBV11-2; J: TRBJ2-3; D: TRBD2; size: .; DNA: TGTGCCAGCAGCTCTAGCGGGAAAATCACAGATACGCAGTATTTT; CDR3: CASSSSGKITDTQYF
V: TRBV10-1; J: TRBJ2-4; D: .; size: .; DNA: TGCGCCAGCAGTTGCGGCAGATCGAGAGCCAAAAACATTCAGTACTTC; CDR3: CASSCGRSRAKNIQYF
V: TRBV18; J: TRBJ1-1; D: .; size: few; DNA: TGTGCCAGCTCACCAAGGGAACACTACACTGAAGCTTTCTTT; CDR3: CASSPREHYTEAFF